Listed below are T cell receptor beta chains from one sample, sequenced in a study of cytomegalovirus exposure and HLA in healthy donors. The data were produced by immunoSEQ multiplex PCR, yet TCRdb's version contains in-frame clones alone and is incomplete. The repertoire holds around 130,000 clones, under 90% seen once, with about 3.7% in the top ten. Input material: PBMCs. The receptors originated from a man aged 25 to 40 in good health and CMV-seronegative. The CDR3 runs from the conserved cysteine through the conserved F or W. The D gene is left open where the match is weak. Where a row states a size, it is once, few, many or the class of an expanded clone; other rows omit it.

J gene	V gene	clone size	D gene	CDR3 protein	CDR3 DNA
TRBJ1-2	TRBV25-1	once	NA	CASSEGDIYGYTF	TGTGCCAGCAGTGAGGGGGACATCTATGGCTACACCTTC
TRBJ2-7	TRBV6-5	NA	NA	CASRPGHFYEQYF	TGTGCCAGCAGACCCGGACACTTCTACGAGCAGTACTTC
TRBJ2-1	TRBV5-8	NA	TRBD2	CASSLGSGGDYNEQFF	TGTGCCAGCAGCTTGGGTAGCGGGGGCGATTACAATGAGCAGTTCTTC
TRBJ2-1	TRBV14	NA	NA	CASSPWDSMVNEQFF	TGTGCCAGCAGCCCGTGGGACTCTATGGTTAATGAGCAGTTCTTC
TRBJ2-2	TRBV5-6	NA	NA	CASSHPHRVGPNTGELFF	TGTGCCAGCAGCCATCCTCACAGGGTGGGCCCGAACACCGGGGAGCTGTTTTTT
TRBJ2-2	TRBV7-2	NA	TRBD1	CASSLQSGGFVYTGELFF	TGTGCCAGCAGCTTACAATCAGGGGGCTTCGTGTACACCGGGGAGCTGTTTTTT
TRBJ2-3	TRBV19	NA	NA	CASKSGAFLTDTQYF	TGTGCCAGTAAATCAGGGGCTTTTCTCACAGATACGCAGTATTTT
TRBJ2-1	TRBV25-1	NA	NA	CASSESSSSYNEQFF	TGTGCCAGCAGTGAATCCTCTTCCTCCTACAATGAGCAGTTCTTC
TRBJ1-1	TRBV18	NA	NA	CASSRSEYTEAFF	TGTGCCAGCTCACGAAGTGAGTACACTGAAGCTTTCTTT
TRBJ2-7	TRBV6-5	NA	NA	CASSYGRGSSYEQYF	TGTGCCAGCAGTTACGGGCGGGGCTCGTCCTACGAGCAGTACTTC
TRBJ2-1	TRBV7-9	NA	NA	CASSAARNEQFF	TGTGCCAGCAGCGCCGCCCGGAATGAGCAGTTCTTC
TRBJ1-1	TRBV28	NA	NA	CASVWRTEAFF	TGTGCCAGCGTATGGAGGACTGAAGCTTTCTTT
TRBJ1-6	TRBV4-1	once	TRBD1	CASSQSGTGTPAYNSPLHF	TGCGCCAGCAGCCAATCCGGGACAGGGACCCCCGCCTATAATTCACCCCTCCACTTT
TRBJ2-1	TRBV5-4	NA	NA	CASSSGGAGQNEQFF	TGTGCCAGCAGCTCTGGGGGGGCGGGGCAGAATGAGCAGTTCTTC
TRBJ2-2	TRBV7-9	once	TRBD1	CASRGTGPGELFF	TGTGCCAGCAGAGGGACAGGCCCCGGGGAGCTGTTTTTT
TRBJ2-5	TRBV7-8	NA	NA	CASRLGVGYQETQYF	TGTGCCAGCAGATTAGGGGTCGGGTACCAAGAGACCCAGTACTTC
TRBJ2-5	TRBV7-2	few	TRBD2	CASSPTSGGETQYF	TGTGCCAGCAGCCCTACTAGCGGGGGAGAGACCCAGTACTTC
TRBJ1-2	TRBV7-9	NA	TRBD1	CASSSITGTGGPEGGYTF	TGTGCCAGCAGCTCTATAACCGGGACAGGGGGCCCTGAGGGTGGCTACACCTTC
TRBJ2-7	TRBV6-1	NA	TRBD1	CASRGTGAWDEQYF	TGTGCCAGCAGGGGGACAGGGGCCTGGGACGAGCAGTACTTC
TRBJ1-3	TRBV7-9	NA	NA	CASSSGGFSGNTIYF	TGTGCCAGCAGCTCCGGCGGATTCTCTGGAAACACCATATATTTT
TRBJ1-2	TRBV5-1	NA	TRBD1	CASSLVSGQGGGYTF	TGCGCCAGCAGCTTGGTCTCGGGACAGGGGGGCGGCTACACCTTC
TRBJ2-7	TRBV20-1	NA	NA	CSVQGTYEQYF	TGCAGTGTTCAGGGCACCTACGAGCAGTACTTC
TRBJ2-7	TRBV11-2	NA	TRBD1	CASSPRDRVYEQYF	TGTGCCAGCAGCCCTAGAGACAGGGTCTACGAGCAGTACTTC
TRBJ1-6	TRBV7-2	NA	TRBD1	CASSSRVGGQQDSPLHF	TGTGCCAGCAGCTCTAGGGTAGGGGGCCAACAGGATTCACCCCTCCACTTT
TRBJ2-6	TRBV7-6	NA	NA	CASSPIPPGQGVGLSGANVLTF	TGTGCCAGCAGCCCAATCCCCCCAGGCCAAGGGGTGGGGCTCTCTGGGGCCAACGTCCTGACTTTC
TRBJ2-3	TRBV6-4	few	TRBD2	CASSEVAGSTDTQYF	TGTGCCAGCAGTGAGGTAGCGGGGAGCACAGATACGCAGTATTTT
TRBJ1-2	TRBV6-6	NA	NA	CASSRNRQEGNGYTF	TGTGCCAGCAGTCGAAATCGACAGGAAGGGAACGGCTACACCTTC
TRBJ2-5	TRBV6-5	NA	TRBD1	CASSYGTVKTQYF	TGTGCCAGCAGTTACGGGACAGTAAAGACCCAGTACTTC
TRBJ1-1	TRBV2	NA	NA	CADRPGHTNTEAFF	TGTGCAGACAGGCCAGGGCACACGAACACTGAAGCTTTCTTT
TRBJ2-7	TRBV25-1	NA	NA	CASSVTASSYEQYF	TGTGCCAGCAGTGTGACAGCGTCTTCCTACGAGCAGTACTTC
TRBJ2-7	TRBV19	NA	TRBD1	CASSIGTGGQTYEQYF	TGTGCCAGTAGTATCGGGACAGGGGGCCAAACCTACGAGCAGTACTTC
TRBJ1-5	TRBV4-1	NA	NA	CASSQTGYQPQHF	TGCGCCAGCAGCCAAACAGGTTATCAGCCCCAGCATTTT
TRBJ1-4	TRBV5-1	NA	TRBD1	CASSFAGGTNEKLFF	TGCGCCAGCAGCTTCGCAGGGGGCACTAATGAAAAACTGTTTTTT
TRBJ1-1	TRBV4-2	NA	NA	CASSQGGPGSWDTEAFF	TGTGCCAGCAGCCAGGGGGGGCCGGGATCCTGGGACACTGAAGCTTTCTTT
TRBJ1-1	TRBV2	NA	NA	CASSRSVYTEAFF	TGTGCCAGCAGTAGATCGGTTTACACTGAAGCTTTCTTT
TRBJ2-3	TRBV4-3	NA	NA	CASSQDIVSVGQGILDTQYF	TGCGCCAGCAGCCAAGATATTGTATCGGTGGGCCAGGGGATTTTAGATACGCAGTATTTT
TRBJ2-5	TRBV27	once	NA	CASSEDYQETQYF	TGTGCCAGCAGCGAAGACTACCAAGAGACCCAGTACTTC
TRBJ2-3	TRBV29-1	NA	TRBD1	CSVKGDRILTDTQYF	TGCAGCGTTAAGGGGGACAGGATACTCACAGATACGCAGTATTTT
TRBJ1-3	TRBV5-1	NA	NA	CASSITTGLGNTIYF	TGCGCCAGCAGCATTACCACAGGCCTGGGAAACACCATATATTTT
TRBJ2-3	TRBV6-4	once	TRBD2	CASRETSGGVTDTQYF	TGTGCCAGCAGAGAGACTAGCGGGGGCGTCACAGATACGCAGTATTTT
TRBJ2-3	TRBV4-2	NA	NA	CASSQDRGSGTDTQYF	TGTGCCAGCAGCCAAGATAGAGGGTCGGGGACAGATACGCAGTATTTT
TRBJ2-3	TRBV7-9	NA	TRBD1	CASSLSGTGATDTQYF	TGTGCCAGCAGCTTATCGGGGACAGGAGCCACAGATACGCAGTATTTT
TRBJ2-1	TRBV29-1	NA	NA	CSVQTGGATYNEQFF	TGCAGCGTCCAAACAGGGGGGGCCACCTACAATGAGCAGTTCTTC
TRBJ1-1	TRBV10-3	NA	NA	CAISDTTGLEAFF	TGTGCCATCAGTGACACCACAGGGTTAGAAGCTTTCTTT
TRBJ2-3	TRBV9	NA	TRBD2	CASSPSGGVDTQYF	TGTGCCAGCAGCCCTAGCGGGGGGGTGGATACGCAGTATTTT
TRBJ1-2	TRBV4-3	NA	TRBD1	CASSRRWMAGGSYGYTF	TGCGCCAGCAGCCGAAGATGGATGGCAGGGGGGAGCTATGGCTACACCTTC
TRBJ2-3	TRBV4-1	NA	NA	CASSPLEGASTDTQYF	TGCGCCAGCAGTCCTCTAGAAGGAGCTAGCACAGATACGCAGTATTTT
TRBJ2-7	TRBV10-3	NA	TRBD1	CATNPGQTYEQYF	TGTGCCACCAACCCGGGACAGACTTACGAGCAGTACTTC
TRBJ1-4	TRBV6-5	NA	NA	CASSRLGTGNEKLFF	TGTGCCAGCAGTAGGCTGGGGACTGGGAATGAAAAACTGTTTTTT
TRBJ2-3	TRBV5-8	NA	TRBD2	CASSLGGGGATDTQYF	TGTGCCAGCAGCTTGGGCGGCGGGGGGGCCACAGATACGCAGTATTTT
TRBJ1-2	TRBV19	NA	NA	CASSNQGKANYGYTF	TGTGCCAGTAGTAACCAGGGGAAAGCTAACTATGGCTACACCTTC
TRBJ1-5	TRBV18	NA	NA	CASSRGGQPQHF	TGTGCCAGCTCACGGGGGGGTCAGCCCCAGCATTTT
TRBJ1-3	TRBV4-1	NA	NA	CASSQQGSGNTIYF	TGCGCCAGCAGTCAACAGGGATCTGGAAACACCATATATTTT